Sequencing of this T cell receptor beta chain was carried out in a study of CD8+ T cells in alopecia areata. Overall study: A regimen of oral tofacitinib, 5 to 10 mg twice daily, was given to treated patients. The study, taken as a whole, reports: Scalp specimens additionally yield sequences from normal skin's resident alphabeta T cells.

Those with alopecia areata gave lesional scalp punch biopsies and peripheral blood. Sequencing used cDNA as its template, made by extracting RNA and reverse transcribing it. The method was immunoSEQ multiplex PCR; TCRdb's version includes in-frame clones alone and lacks a portion of them. The sample lists 150,000 to 200,000 clones, about 72% seen once, with 9.5% to 12% in the top ten. Comment on this clone: Its specificity is not known.

The source material was CD8+ T cells sorted from blood, sampled at week 0. This receptor was obtained from a human donor with alopecia areata.

The CDR3 region has the DNA TGTGCCAGCAGCCTTAGCGGGGGAACACAAGAGACCCAGTACTTC. Translated: CASSLSGGTQETQYF. This chain uses TRBV6-5 with TRBJ2-5; 9 positions match TRBD2. Germline V lookup: CDR1 MNHEY, CDR2 SVGAGI. V lost 6 bases and J lost 2; bases outside the gene matches: 7. This CDR3 has 15 amino acids.